These T cell receptor beta chains were read from a single sample in a study of blood T cell repertoires in COVID-19. The data were produced by immunoSEQ multiplex PCR, yet TCRdb's version contains in-frame clones alone and is incomplete. The table lists around 60,000 clones, nearly 90% of them singletons. The sequenced sample was peripheral blood. The origin of the receptors is a man aged 55 to 69 with active COVID-19. Each CDR3 is given with its conserved first and last residue. A D gene is named only where the DNA matches it firmly. Some rows have no size entry. The others give once, few or many, or a class for an expanded clone.

j_gene: TRBJ1-1; d_gene: TRBD1; abundance: -; v_gene: TRBV29-1; CDR3aa: CSAGTGSGTEAFF; CDR3nt: TGCAGCGCCGGGACAGGCAGCGGCACTGAAGCTTTCTTT
j_gene: TRBJ2-3; d_gene: TRBD1; abundance: -; v_gene: TRBV27; CDR3aa: CASRFILGQPTDTQYF; CDR3nt: TGTGCCAGCAGATTTATCCTGGGACAGCCTACAGATACGCAGTATTTT
j_gene: TRBJ2-7; d_gene: TRBD2; abundance: -; v_gene: TRBV5-6; CDR3aa: CASSFLSGGSYEQYF; CDR3nt: TGTGCCAGCAGCTTTTTATCGGGGGGTTCCTACGAGCAGTACTTC
j_gene: TRBJ2-5; d_gene: -; abundance: once; v_gene: TRBV19; CDR3aa: CASSNTAEETQYF; CDR3nt: TGTGCCAGTAGTAATACAGCGGAAGAGACCCAGTACTTC
j_gene: TRBJ2-1; d_gene: TRBD1; abundance: -; v_gene: TRBV7-3; CDR3aa: CASSRGQGSNEQFF; CDR3nt: TGTGCCAGCAGCCGGGGACAGGGTAGCAATGAGCAGTTCTTC
j_gene: TRBJ1-4; d_gene: -; abundance: -; v_gene: TRBV28; CDR3aa: CASSLPLGGVGEKLFF; CDR3nt: TGTGCCAGCAGTTTACCCCTTGGAGGGGTGGGGGAAAAACTGTTTTTT
j_gene: TRBJ2-5; d_gene: -; abundance: -; v_gene: TRBV4-3; CDR3aa: CASSQDLAATQETQYF; CDR3nt: TGCGCCAGCAGCCAAGATCTGGCGGCGACCCAAGAGACCCAGTACTTC
j_gene: TRBJ2-3; d_gene: TRBD1; abundance: -; v_gene: TRBV6-5; CDR3aa: CASSLGQATGTQYF; CDR3nt: TGTGCCAGCAGCCTCGGACAGGCCACAGGTACGCAGTATTTT
j_gene: TRBJ2-3; d_gene: TRBD2; abundance: -; v_gene: TRBV4-3; CDR3aa: CASSQDLWIGGSRSDTQYF; CDR3nt: TGCGCCAGCAGCCAAGATTTATGGATCGGCGGGAGTAGGTCAGATACGCAGTATTTT
j_gene: TRBJ2-1; d_gene: -; abundance: once; v_gene: TRBV6-2/TRBV6-3; CDR3aa: CASSYEGPSNEQFF; CDR3nt: TGTGCCAGCAGTTATGAGGGTCCAAGCAATGAGCAGTTCTTC
j_gene: TRBJ2-3; d_gene: TRBD1; abundance: -; v_gene: TRBV2; CDR3aa: CASTQDRVGTDTQYF; CDR3nt: TGTGCCAGCACCCAGGACAGGGTCGGAACAGATACGCAGTATTTT
j_gene: TRBJ2-1; d_gene: TRBD2; abundance: -; v_gene: TRBV3-1/TRBV3-2; CDR3aa: CASSQDPAGTTNNEQFF; CDR3nt: TGTGCCAGCAGCCAAGATCCGGCCGGGACTACCAACAATGAGCAGTTCTTC
j_gene: TRBJ2-1; d_gene: TRBD2; abundance: -; v_gene: TRBV18; CDR3aa: CASSFGGVGNEQFF; CDR3nt: TGTGCCAGCTCATTCGGGGGGGTCGGCAATGAGCAGTTCTTC
j_gene: TRBJ2-3; d_gene: -; abundance: -; v_gene: TRBV3-1/TRBV3-2; CDR3aa: CASSQLGGKSTDTQYF; CDR3nt: TGTGCCAGCAGCCAATTAGGCGGGAAGAGCACAGATACGCAGTATTTT
j_gene: TRBJ1-2; d_gene: -; abundance: -; v_gene: TRBV29-1; CDR3aa: CSAIQGEANYGYTF; CDR3nt: TGCAGCGCTATACAGGGAGAAGCTAACTATGGCTACACCTTC